This is a list of T cell receptor beta chains from one sample in a study of cytomegalovirus exposure and HLA in healthy donors. Data came from immunoSEQ multiplex PCR; TCRdb stores just in-frame clones and leaves some out. Of more than 150,000 clones listed, approximately 82% were seen once; the top ten hold 1.4% to 1.5%. The source material was PBMCs. Receptors originate from a male donor in good health and CMV-seronegative. The CDR3 runs from the conserved cysteine through the conserved F or W. A D gene is named only where the DNA matches it firmly. Part of the rows lack a size; the others show once, few, many or a class for expanded clones.

J gene | V gene | D gene | clone size | CDR3 protein | CDR3 DNA
TRBJ1-2 | TRBV7-2 | TRBD1 | once | CASSSGDRGHGYTF | TGTGCCAGCAGCTCGGGGGACAGGGGACATGGCTACACCTTC
TRBJ1-5 | TRBV6-5 | - | - | CASSYTSAGTDTQHF | TGTGCCAGCAGTTACACTAGCGCCGGCACAGATACGCAGCATTTT
TRBJ2-1 | TRBV5-6 | TRBD2 | - | CASRLAGEVNEQFF | TGTGCCAGCCGACTAGCGGGAGAGGTCAATGAGCAGTTCTTC
TRBJ2-5 | TRBV4-1 | - | - | CASSQDGVETQYF | TGCGCCAGCAGCCAAGATGGAGTGGAGACCCAGTACTTC
TRBJ2-7 | TRBV6-5 | - | - | CASFSRLFEQYF | TGTGCCAGCTTCTCCAGGTTATTCGAGCAGTACTTC
TRBJ1-3 | TRBV19 | - | - | CASSHRVGSSGNTIYF | TGTGCCAGTAGCCACAGGGTGGGGAGCTCTGGAAACACCATATATTTT
TRBJ2-7 | TRBV29-1 | TRBD1 | - | CSVPGTGFHEQYF | TGCAGCGTTCCCGGGACAGGGTTCCACGAGCAGTACTTC
TRBJ2-7 | TRBV6-4 | - | - | CASTPKIQHLSYEQYF | TGTGCCAGCACCCCAAAGATACAGCACCTCTCCTACGAGCAGTACTTC
TRBJ2-2 | TRBV11-2 | - | - | CASSLDLGSGELFF | TGTGCCAGCAGCTTAGATCTCGGGTCCGGGGAGCTGTTTTTT
TRBJ2-5 | TRBV7-3 | - | - | CASTRGAGETQYF | TGTGCCAGCACCCGGGGGGCAGGAGAGACCCAGTACTTC
TRBJ2-1 | TRBV6-6 | - | - | CASSLSRGSYNEQFF | TGTGCCAGCAGTTTGAGCAGGGGCTCCTACAATGAGCAGTTCTTC
TRBJ1-1 | TRBV6-1 | - | few | CASGLEVNTEAFF | TGTGCCAGCGGGCTGGAGGTGAACACTGAAGCTTTCTTT
TRBJ2-7 | TRBV29-1 | TRBD1 | few | CSVGTGVTQYF | TGCAGCGTCGGGACAGGGGTTACCCAGTACTTC
TRBJ2-3 | TRBV28 | TRBD1 | - | CASTRTGKEDTQYF | TGTGCCAGTACAAGGACAGGGAAGGAAGATACGCAGTATTTT
TRBJ2-7 | TRBV18 | - | - | CASSLSYEQYF | TGTGCCAGCTCACTCAGTTACGAGCAGTACTTC
TRBJ2-1 | TRBV7-9 | TRBD2 | - | CASSQLAGADNEQFF | TGTGCCAGCAGCCAACTAGCGGGGGCAGACAATGAGCAGTTCTTC
TRBJ2-3 | TRBV29-1 | - | - | CSVEGRGSDAQYF | TGCAGCGTTGAAGGCAGGGGTTCAGATGCGCAGTATTTT
TRBJ2-7 | TRBV11-2 | - | - | CASSSKSLSAGFHEQYF | TGTGCCAGCAGCTCCAAATCCCTTTCAGCGGGTTTTCACGAGCAGTACTTC
TRBJ2-7 | TRBV25-1 | TRBD1 | - | CASSEPGTGTYEQYF | TGTGCCAGCAGTGAACCCGGGACAGGGACCTACGAGCAGTACTTC
TRBJ2-3 | TRBV28 | TRBD1 | - | CASSRTGERTDTQYF | TGTGCCAGCAGTCGGACAGGAGAGCGGACAGATACGCAGTATTTT
TRBJ2-3 | TRBV6-5 | - | - | CASSSTDTQYF | TGTGCCAGCAGCTCCACAGATACGCAGTATTTT
TRBJ2-7 | TRBV7-9 | - | - | CASSLGTGAYEQYF | TGTGCCAGCAGCTTGGGGACGGGAGCCTACGAGCAGTACTTC
TRBJ2-1 | TRBV11-1 | TRBD1 | - | CASSRDRFHEQFF | TGTGCCAGCAGCAGGGACAGATTCCATGAGCAGTTCTTC
TRBJ2-2 | TRBV5-1 | TRBD2 | few | CASSGREIGELFF | TGCGCCAGCAGCGGGAGGGAGATCGGGGAGCTGTTTTTT
TRBJ2-7 | TRBV7-2 | - | - | CASSLYAIPNEQYF | TGTGCCAGCAGCTTATATGCCATCCCTAACGAGCAGTACTTC
TRBJ1-4 | TRBV7-9 | - | - | CASSSGGREDEKLFF | TGTGCCAGCAGCTCCGGAGGGCGTGAGGATGAAAAACTGTTTTTT
TRBJ1-1 | TRBV4-2 | TRBD1 | - | CASSRDRAEAFF | TGTGCCAGCAGCCGCGACAGGGCTGAAGCTTTCTTT
TRBJ2-1 | TRBV6-4 | TRBD2 | - | CASSDSGSGRVNEQFF | TGTGCCAGCAGTGACTCGGGTAGCGGGAGGGTGAATGAGCAGTTCTTC
TRBJ1-1 | TRBV18 | - | - | CASQTDDTEAFF | TGTGCCAGCCAGACAGACGACACTGAAGCTTTCTTT
TRBJ2-2 | TRBV7-2 | - | - | CASSLQETGELFF | TGTGCCAGCAGCTTACAAGAGACCGGGGAGCTGTTTTTT
TRBJ1-5 | TRBV30 | - | - | CAWSVESYNQPQHF | TGTGCCTGGAGCGTAGAGTCCTACAATCAGCCCCAGCATTTT
TRBJ2-5 | TRBV12-5 | - | - | CASGLTGETQYF | TGTGCTAGTGGTTTAACGGGGGAGACCCAGTACTTC
TRBJ1-2 | TRBV5-1 | - | - | CASSLGGAGGGYTF | TGCGCCAGCAGCTTGGGAGGGGCCGGGGGTGGCTACACCTTC